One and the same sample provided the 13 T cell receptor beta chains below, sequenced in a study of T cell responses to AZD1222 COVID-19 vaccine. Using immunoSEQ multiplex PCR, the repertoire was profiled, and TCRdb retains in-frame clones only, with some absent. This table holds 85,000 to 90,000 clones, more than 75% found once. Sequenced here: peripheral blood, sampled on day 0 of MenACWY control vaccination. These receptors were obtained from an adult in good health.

CDR3 coding DNA: TGTGCCAGCAGCCAAGTTTCGGGACCCTACGAGCAGTACTTC. It specifies CASSQVSGPYEQYF. The chain employs TRBV3-1 (or the pseudogene TRBV3-2) and TRBJ2-7; D is perhaps TRBD1 or TRBD2 (5 bases each). CDR3 length equals 14 residues. V was pared by 1 base and J by 2 bases, with 9 bases between. Per germline, CDR1 LGHDT and CDR2 YNNKEL (reference sequence).

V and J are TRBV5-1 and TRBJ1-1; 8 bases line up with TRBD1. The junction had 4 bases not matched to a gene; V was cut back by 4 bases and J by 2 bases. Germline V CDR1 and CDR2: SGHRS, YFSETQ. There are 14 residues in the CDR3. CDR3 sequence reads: CASSPGTGNTEAFF. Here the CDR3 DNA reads TGCGCCAGCAGCCCAGGGACAGGCAACACTGAAGCTTTCTTT.

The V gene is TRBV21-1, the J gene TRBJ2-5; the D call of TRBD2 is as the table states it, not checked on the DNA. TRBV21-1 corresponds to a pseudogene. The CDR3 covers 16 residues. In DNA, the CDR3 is TGTGCCAGCAGCCCGCCCGGTGGAGGTTGGGAAGAGACCCAGTACTTC. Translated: CASSPPGGGWEETQYF.

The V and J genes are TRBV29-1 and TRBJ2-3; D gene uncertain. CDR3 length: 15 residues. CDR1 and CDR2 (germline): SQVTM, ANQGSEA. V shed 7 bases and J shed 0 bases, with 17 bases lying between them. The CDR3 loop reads CSALGGVTSTDTQYF. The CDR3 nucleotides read TGCAGCGCCCTAGGTGGGGTCACTAGCACAGATACGCAGTATTTT.

The CDR3 reads CASTSAATDTQYF. The DNA of the CDR3 is TGTGCCAGCACAAGTGCCGCGACGGATACGCAGTATTTT. This chain connects TRBV28 to TRBJ2-3; no clear D gene. Germline-derived CDR1 and CDR2 are MDHEN and SYDVKM. V lost 7 bases and J lost 6, with 14 bases in between. The CDR3 is 13 residues long.

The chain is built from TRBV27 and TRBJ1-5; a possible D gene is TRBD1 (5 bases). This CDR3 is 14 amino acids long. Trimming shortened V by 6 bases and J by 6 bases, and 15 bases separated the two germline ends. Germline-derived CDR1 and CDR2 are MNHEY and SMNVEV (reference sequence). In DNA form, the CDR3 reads TGTGCCAGCAGCCGAGTGGGGCAGGGTCAGCCCCAGCATTTT. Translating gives CASSRVGQGQPQHF.

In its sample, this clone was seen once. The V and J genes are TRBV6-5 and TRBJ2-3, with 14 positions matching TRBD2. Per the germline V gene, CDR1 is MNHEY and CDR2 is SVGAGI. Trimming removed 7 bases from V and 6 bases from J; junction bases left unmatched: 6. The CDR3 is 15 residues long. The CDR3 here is CASIGTSGRGDTQYF. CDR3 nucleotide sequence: TGTGCCAGCATAGGGACTAGCGGGAGAGGGGATACGCAGTATTTT.

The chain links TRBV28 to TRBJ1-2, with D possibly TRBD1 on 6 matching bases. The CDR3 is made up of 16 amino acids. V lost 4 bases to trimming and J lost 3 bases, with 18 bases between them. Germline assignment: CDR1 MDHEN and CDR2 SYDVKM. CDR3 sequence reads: CASSSNRAAPYYGYTF. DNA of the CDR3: TGTGCCAGCAGTTCAAACAGGGCAGCTCCCTACTATGGCTACACCTTC.

CDR3 sequence (DNA): TGCAGCGTAGCCCGTGGACAGGTGGACACCGGGGAGCTGTTTTTT. Protein sequence: CSVARGQVDTGELFF. This sequence joins TRBV29-1 and TRBJ2-2; 7 nucleotides align to TRBD1. Looked up from germline, CDR1 is SQVTM and CDR2 is ANQGSEA. This CDR3 contains 15 residues. The trim removed 6 bases at V and 3 bases at J, leaving 10 bases unmatched.

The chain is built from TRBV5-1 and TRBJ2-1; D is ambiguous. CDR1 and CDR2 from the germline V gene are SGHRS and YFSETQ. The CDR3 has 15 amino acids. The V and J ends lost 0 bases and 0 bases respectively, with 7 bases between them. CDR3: CASSLGQVSYNEQFF. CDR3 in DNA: TGCGCCAGCAGCTTGGGGCAAGTCTCCTACAATGAGCAGTTCTTC.

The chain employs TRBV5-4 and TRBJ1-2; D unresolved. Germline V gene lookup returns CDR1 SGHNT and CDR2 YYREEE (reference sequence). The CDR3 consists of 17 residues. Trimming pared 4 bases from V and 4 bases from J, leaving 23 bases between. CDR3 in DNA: TGTGCCAGCAGCACTACAGCGACCTCTTCTCCAGGCTATGGCTACACCTTC. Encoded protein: CASSTTATSSPGYGYTF. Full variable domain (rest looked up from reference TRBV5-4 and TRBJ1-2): ETGVTQSPTHLIKTRGQQVTLRCSSQSGHNTVSWYQQALGQGPQFIFQYYREEENGRGNFPPRFSGLQFPNYSSELNVNALELDDSALYLCASSTTATSSPGYGYTFGSGTRLTVV.

The CDR3 region is CASSLRGYGYTF. The CDR3 DNA sequence: TGTGCCAGCAGCTTACGAGGATATGGCTACACCTTC. The chain links TRBV12-3 or TRBV12-4 to TRBJ1-2; no reliable D call. This CDR3 spans 12 amino acids. V was pared by 6 bases and J by 5 bases, with 10 bases between.

The CDR3 here is CASSGGASQETQYF. The CDR3, as DNA: TGTGCCAGCAGTGGAGGGGCTTCCCAAGAGACCCAGTACTTC. The chain combines TRBV2 with TRBJ2-5, with D possibly called TRBD1 or TRBD2 (5 bases each). Germline-derived CDR1 and CDR2 are SNHLY and FYNNEI. This CDR3 region has 14 residues. V lost 4 bases to trimming and J lost 1 base, with 10 bases between them.